This entry is about one T cell receptor (beta chain). Its target antigen remains unknown. The sample holds no much larger clone one base away, and base qualities are not on file. The sample belongs to a study of blood T cell repertoires in COVID-19 (dated by TCRdb to between 2020 and 2021). Describing the broader study: Samples from collaborators originated in the United States, Italy and Spain and spanned both the acute and convalescent phases of COVID-19. The material from the prospective study consisted of cDNA or gDNA derived from T cells, B-cell-depleted T cells, or PBMCs. Subjects who had been exposed to COVID-19, were actively infected with it, or had recovered from it provided the deeply sampled blood TCRbeta repertoires that made up the dataset. The repertoires were released in a freely available public database intended as a resource for research on the immune response to SARS-CoV-2. Samples were obtained from the ongoing ImmuneRACE study (first 160 participants) and from over 1,000 subjects provided by 6 global collaborators. A de-identified subject ID, COVID-19 status, age in years and sex were almost always included in the sample metadata. HLA class I and class II types, where available, came from metadata supplied by the sample provider rather than from assay-based typing.

One collaborating source in Seattle enrolled patients while the patients were actively infected and followed the patients over time throughout the course of disease. Whole blood was collected in K2EDTA tubes by collaborating institutions according to the institutions' own protocols. For TCRbeta analysis, collaborators shipped samples as frozen whole blood, isolated PBMCs, or DNA extracted from either of those sample types. The trim is 2 bases for V and 7 bases for J, with a gap of 15 bases between the germline ends. The CDR3 sequence holds 14 residues, the cysteine and phenylalanine included. The DNA shown is the 42-base CDR3, in frame from base 1. As encoded in the germline V gene, CDR1 is MGHDK while CDR2 is SYGVNS. TCRbeta CDR3 regions were amplified from genomic DNA by means of the immunoSEQ Assay, a bias-controlled multiplex PCR. On the authors' methods: The number of nucleated cells in each sample was estimated by amplification of reference gene primers within the assay. To quantify the absolute abundance of each unique TCRbeta CDR3 rearrangement, sequence reads were collapsed and filtered. For each sample, productive Simpson clonality was calculated by taking the square root of Simpson's diversity index across productive rearrangements. TCRdb retrieved this table from immuneACCESS and kept in-frame rearrangements only. Not all clones are present; in checked studies, unresolved V genes account for under half, and no reason is known for the remainder. V, J and clone size were drawn from that table, and D and trimming were deduced from the DNA. The sample table shows tens of thousands of clones, and about 90% are seen once. The biggest ten clones account for 16% of the sample.

Results the study describes overall, beyond this receptor: The quantity of clinical and demographic metadata differed by source and by participant and was supplied without curation.

The source of this sequence is a man in his forties with COVID-19, enrolled during active disease. This receptor chain uses TRBV25-1 and TRBJ2-7; the D gene is perhaps TRBD1, on 5 matching bases. The sample was peripheral blood. The CDR3 corresponds to CASSELWMQGEQYF. The nucleotides are TGTGCCAGCAGTGAACTGTGGATGCAGGGTGAGCAGTACTTC.